In this sample, the clone carrying this TCR beta chain turned up a few times. The germline gives CDR1 SQVTM, CDR2 ANQGSEA. Trimming removed 4 bases from V and 2 bases from J; junction bases left unmatched: 4. The CDR3 sequence is 13 residues long. Generated by immunoSEQ multiplex PCR, the TCRdb table keeps only in-frame clones and is missing some. The data contain 65,000 to 90,000 clones, almost 90% of them singletons. The sample comes from a study of OX40 agonist ivuxolimab in advanced cancers. Material: CD4+ or CD8+ T cells sorted from blood, obtained in a trial of the OX40 agonist ivuxolimab. This chain connects TRBV29-1 to TRBJ1-1; 7 nucleotides agree with TRBD1. The origin of this receptor is an adult with an advanced solid tumor such as melanoma, head and neck, liver or kidney cancer. CDR3 protein: CSVAGTANTEAFF. In nucleotides, the CDR3 is TGCAGCGTTGCCGGGACAGCTAACACTGAAGCTTTCTTT.